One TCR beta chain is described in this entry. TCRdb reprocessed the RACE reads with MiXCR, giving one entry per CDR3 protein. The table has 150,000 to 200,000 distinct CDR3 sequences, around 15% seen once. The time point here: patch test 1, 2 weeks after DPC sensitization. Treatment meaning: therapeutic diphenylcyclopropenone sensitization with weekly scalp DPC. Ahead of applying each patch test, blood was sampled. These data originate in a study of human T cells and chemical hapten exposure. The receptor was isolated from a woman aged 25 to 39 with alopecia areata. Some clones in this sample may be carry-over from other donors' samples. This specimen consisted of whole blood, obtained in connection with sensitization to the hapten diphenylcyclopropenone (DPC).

CDR3: CSEGVTAETQYF. The CDR3 nucleotides read TGCAGCGAGGGGGTGACAGCGGAGACCCAGTACTTC. The rearrangement links TRBV29-1 to TRBJ2-5; perhaps TRBD1 as D (6 bases). Per germline, CDR1 SQVTM and CDR2 ANQGSEA. V lost 7 bases to trimming and J lost 5 bases, with 14 bases between them. The CDR3 contains 12 residues.